This T cell receptor beta chain was recorded in a study of T cells after yellow fever vaccination. Trimming took 5 bases from V and 7 from J; bases not matched to a gene: 9. Germline values: CDR1 SEHNR, CDR2 FQNEAQ (reference sequence). The CDR3 is 15 amino acids. Template-switching 5'RACE yielded the TCR cDNA; a universal primer site and UMIs were added in the process. TCRdb called the 5' RACE reads again in MiXCR, with one record for every CDR3 protein. The data contain 400,000 to 450,000 distinct CDR3 sequences, roughly a sixth of them singletons. The input for sequencing was PBMCs, taken before the yellow fever booster vaccination. V is TRBV7-9 and J is TRBJ2-3, with TRBD1 matching over 10 bases. The clonotype was recovered from a man aged 18 to 29 who received the YFV17D yellow fever vaccine. CDR3 region: CASSPRQGALYTQYF. CDR3 DNA sequence: TGTGCCAGCAGCCCCAGACAGGGGGCGTTATATACGCAGTATTTT.